This paragraph covers one T cell receptor (beta chain) sequence. PCR used 60 Vbeta primers and 13 Jbeta primers. The protocol was immunoSEQ multiplex PCR, while the TCRdb copy is restricted to in-frame clones and leaves out a portion. The sample lists 130,000 to 150,000 clones, over 70% occurring once. This sample is drawn from a study of cytomegalovirus exposure and HLA in healthy donors. Study information: Among the roughly 400 genotyped donors, 70% to 90% were placed in the Caucasian-associated ancestry cluster.

The TCR sequence derives from a male donor in good health and CMV-seronegative. Sequencing was carried out using PBMCs.

Here the CDR3 reads CASNSGSFSSGEQYF. In DNA form, the CDR3 reads TGCGCCAGCAACTCAGGGTCTTTCTCGTCCGGCGAGCAGTACTTC. The chain uses TRBV5-1 and TRBJ2-5; D might be TRBD1 (5 bases). The closer fit of TRBJ2-7 to the DNA end suggests the J call may be wrong. Germline assignment: CDR1 SGHRS and CDR2 YFSETQ. This CDR3 contains 15 residues.